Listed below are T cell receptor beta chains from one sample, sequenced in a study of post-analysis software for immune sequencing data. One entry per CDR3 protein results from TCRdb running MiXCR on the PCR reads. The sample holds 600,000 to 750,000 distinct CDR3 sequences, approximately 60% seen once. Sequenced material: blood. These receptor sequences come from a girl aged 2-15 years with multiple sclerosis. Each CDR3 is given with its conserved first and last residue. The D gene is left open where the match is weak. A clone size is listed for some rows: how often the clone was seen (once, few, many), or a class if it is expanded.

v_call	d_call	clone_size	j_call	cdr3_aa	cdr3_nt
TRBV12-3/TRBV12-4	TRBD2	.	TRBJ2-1	CASRDLLAGVRNEQFF	TGTGCCAGCAGGGACCTACTAGCGGGGGTAAGGAATGAGCAGTTCTTT
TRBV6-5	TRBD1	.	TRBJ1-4	CASKTGGEKLFF	TGTGCCAGCAAAACAGGGGGCGAAAAACTGTTTTTT
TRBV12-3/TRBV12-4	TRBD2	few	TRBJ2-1	CASSSSGLSYNEQFF	TGTGCCAGCAGTTCTAGCGGCTTATCCTACAATGAGCAGTTCTTC
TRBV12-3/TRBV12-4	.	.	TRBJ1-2	CASAVWASGYTF	TGTGCCAGCGCAGTATGGGCGAGCGGCTACACCTTC
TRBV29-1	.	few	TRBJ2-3	CSVTGPSTDTQYF	TGCAGCGTGACAGGCCCGAGCACAGATACGCAGTATTTT
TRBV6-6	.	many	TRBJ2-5	CASREEGETQYF	TGTGCCAGCAGGGAAGAGGGAGAGACCCAGTACTTC
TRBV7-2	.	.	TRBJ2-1	CASSCRSSYNEQFF	TGTGCCAGCAGCTGTAGGTCTTCCTACAATGAGCAGTTCTTC
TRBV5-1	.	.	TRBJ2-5	CASSSDIQETQYF	TGCGCCAGCAGCTCTGACATACAAGAGACCCAGTACTTC
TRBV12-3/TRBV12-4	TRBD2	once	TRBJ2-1	CASNPGLGAYNEQFF	TGTGCCAGCAATCCCGGACTAGGGGCCTACAATGAGCAGTTCTTC
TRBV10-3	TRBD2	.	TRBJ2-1	CAISERLAGGALQNEQFF	TGTGCCATCAGTGAGCGGCTAGCGGGGGGCGCTTTACAGAATGAGCAGTTCTTC
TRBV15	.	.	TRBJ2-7	CATSRDRDRFGPYEQYF	TGTGCCACCAGCAGAGATCGCGATCGCTTCGGACCCTACGAGCAGTACTTC
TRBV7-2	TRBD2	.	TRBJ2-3	CASSLWTSGIGDTQYF	TGTGCCAGCAGCCTCTGGACTAGCGGGATAGGGGATACGCAGTATTTT
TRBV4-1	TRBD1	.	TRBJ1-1	CASSQGTGQAAFF	TGCGCCAGCAGCCAAGGGACAGGCCAAGCAGCTTTCTTT
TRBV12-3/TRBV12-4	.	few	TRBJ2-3	CASSSLGRGRIYTQYF	TGTGCCAGCAGTTCCCTAGGAAGGGGCCGTATTTATACGCAGTATTTT
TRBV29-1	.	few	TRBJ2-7	CSVGAGLYEQYF	TGCAGCGTTGGTGCAGGGTTGTACGAGCAGTACTTC
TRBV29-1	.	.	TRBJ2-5	CSVEGARVADVTQYF	TGCAGCGTTGAAGGAGCTCGAGTGGCTGACGTGACCCAGTACTTC
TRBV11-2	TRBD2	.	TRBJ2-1	CASSPGLAVSYNEQFF	TGTGCCAGCAGCCCCGGACTAGCGGTCTCCTACAATGAGCAGTTCTTC
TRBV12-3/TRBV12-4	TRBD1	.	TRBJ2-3	CASRQGATQYF	TGTGCCAGTAGACAGGGCGCTACGCAGTATTTT
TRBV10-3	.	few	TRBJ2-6	CATEDAGGANVLTF	TGTGCCACCGAGGACGCGGGTGGGGCCAACGTCCTGACTTTC
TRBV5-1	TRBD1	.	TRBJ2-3	CASVKQGPTDTQYF	TGCGCCAGCGTAAAACAGGGGCCGACAGATACGCAGTATTTT
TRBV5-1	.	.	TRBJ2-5	CASSLDGQIQETQYF	TGCGCCAGCAGCTTGGATGGACAGATCCAAGAGACCCAGTACTTC
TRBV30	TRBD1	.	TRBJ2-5	CAWSVGTGLQETQYF	TGTGCCTGGAGTGTTGGGACAGGGTTACAAGAGACCCAGTACTTC
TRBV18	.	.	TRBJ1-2	CASSPQGDNGYTF	TGTGCCAGCTCACCACAAGGGGATAATGGCTACACCTTC
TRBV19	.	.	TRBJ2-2	CASSIGATGTGELFF	TGTGCCAGTAGTATAGGCGCGACAGGCACCGGGGAGCTGTTTTTT
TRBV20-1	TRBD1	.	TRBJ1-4	CSASPDREKIEKLFF	TGCAGTGCTTCGCCCGACAGGGAGAAAATTGAAAAACTGTTTTTT
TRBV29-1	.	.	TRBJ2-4	CSVELPSGKNIQYF	TGCAGCGTTGAACTCCCGTCGGGCAAAAACATTCAGTACTTC
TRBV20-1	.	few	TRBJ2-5	CSASETDKETQYF	TGCAGTGCTAGCGAGACAGACAAAGAGACCCAGTACTTC